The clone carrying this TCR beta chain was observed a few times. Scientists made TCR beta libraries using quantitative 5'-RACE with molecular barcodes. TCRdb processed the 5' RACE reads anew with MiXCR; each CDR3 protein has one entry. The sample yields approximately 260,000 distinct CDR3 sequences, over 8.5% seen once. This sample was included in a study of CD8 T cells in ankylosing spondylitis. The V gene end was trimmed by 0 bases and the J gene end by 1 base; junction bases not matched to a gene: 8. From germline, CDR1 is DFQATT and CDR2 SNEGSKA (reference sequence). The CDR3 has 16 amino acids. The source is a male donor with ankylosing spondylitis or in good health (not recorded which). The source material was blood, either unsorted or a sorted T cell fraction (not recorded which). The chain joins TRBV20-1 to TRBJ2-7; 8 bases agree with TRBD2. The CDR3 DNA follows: TGCAGTGCTAGAGATCGGGAGCGGGGGCCTTCCTACGAGCAGTACTTC. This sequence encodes CSARDRERGPSYEQYF.